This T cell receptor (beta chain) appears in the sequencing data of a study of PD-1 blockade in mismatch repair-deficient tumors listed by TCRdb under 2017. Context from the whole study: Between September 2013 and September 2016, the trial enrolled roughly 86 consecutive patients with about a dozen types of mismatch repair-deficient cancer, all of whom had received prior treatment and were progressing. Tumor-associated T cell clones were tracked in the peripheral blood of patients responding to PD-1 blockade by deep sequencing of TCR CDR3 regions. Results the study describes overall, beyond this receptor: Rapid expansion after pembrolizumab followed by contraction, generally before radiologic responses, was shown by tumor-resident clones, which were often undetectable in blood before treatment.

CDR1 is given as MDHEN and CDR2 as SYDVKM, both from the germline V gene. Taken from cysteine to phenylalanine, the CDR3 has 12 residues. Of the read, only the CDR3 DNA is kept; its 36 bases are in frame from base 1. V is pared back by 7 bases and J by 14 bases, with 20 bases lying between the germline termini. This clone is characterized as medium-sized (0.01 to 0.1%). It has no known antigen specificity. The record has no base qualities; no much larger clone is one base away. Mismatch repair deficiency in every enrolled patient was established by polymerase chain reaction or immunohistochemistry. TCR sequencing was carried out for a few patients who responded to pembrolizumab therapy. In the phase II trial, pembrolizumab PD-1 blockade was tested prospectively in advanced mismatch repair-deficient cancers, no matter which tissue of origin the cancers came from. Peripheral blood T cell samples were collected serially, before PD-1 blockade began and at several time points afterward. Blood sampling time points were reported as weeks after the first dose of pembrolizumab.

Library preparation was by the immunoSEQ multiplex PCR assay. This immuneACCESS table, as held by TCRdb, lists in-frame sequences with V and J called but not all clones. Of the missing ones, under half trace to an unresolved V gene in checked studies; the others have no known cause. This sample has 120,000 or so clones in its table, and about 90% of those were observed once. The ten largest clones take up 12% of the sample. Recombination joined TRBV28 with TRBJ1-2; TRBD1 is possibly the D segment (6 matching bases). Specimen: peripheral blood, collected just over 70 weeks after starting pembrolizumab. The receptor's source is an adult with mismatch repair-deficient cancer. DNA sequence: TGTGCCAGCACTCTACCACGGGGGGCACAAACCTTC. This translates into CASTLPRGAQTF.